A single sample is the source of the 22 T cell receptor beta chains below, sequenced in a study of T cell responses to AZD1222 COVID-19 vaccine. TCRdb's table, derived via immunoSEQ multiplex PCR, lists solely in-frame clones and lacks some. The profile shows around 160,000 clones, roughly 88% of them singletons. This specimen consisted of peripheral blood, obtained on day 0 of AZD1222 vaccination. The receptors come from an adult in good health.

This clone appeared a single time. The rearrangement links TRBV12-3 or TRBV12-4 to TRBJ1-3; D unclear. Trimming pared 4 bases from V and 7 bases from J, leaving 5 bases between. The CDR3 contains 11 residues. CDR3: CASSSGNTIYF. DNA of the CDR3: TGTGCCAGCAGTTCCGGTAACACCATATATTTT.

This clone was observed once. This sequence joins TRBV7-3 and TRBJ1-1, with 8 bases that match TRBD1. Trimming cost V 5 bases and J 4 bases; bases outside gene matches: 3. The CDR3 has 13 residues. Germline CDR1 SGHTA, CDR2 FQGTGA. This chain's CDR3 is CASSITGGTEAFF. As DNA, the CDR3 is TGTGCCAGCAGCATTACAGGGGGCACTGAAGCTTTCTTT.

J is TRBJ1-2 and V is TRBV27; D gene uncertain. Per germline, CDR1 MNHEY and CDR2 SMNVEV (reference sequence). Trimming took 2 bases from V and 4 from J, leaving 14 bases between them. This CDR3 has 15 residues. CDR3 nucleotides: TGTGCCAGCAGTTTAAAGAATCCACAGTTCTATGGCTACACCTTC. Translation: CASSLKNPQFYGYTF.

The chain uses TRBV4-2 and TRBJ1-4; no definite D call. The CDR3 covers 12 residues. Germline lookup yields CDR1 LGHNA and CDR2 YNFKEQ. Between the trimmed V and J ends, which lost 6 bases and 7 bases, there was a span of 9 bases. CDR3 sequence: CASRGGGEKLFF. As DNA, the CDR3 is TGTGCCAGCAGGGGCGGCGGTGAAAAACTGTTTTTT.

This clone was seen more than once but under ten times. J is TRBJ1-1 and V is TRBV9; perhaps TRBD1 as D (5 bases). The ends were cut back, 0 bases at V and 8 bases at J, with 11 bases in the middle. CDR3 length equals 13 residues. The germline CDR1 and CDR2 sequences are SGDLS and YYNGEE. CDR3 nucleotides: TGTGCCAGCAGCGTAGCAATTCAGGGAGAAGCTTTCTTT. It translates to CASSVAIQGEAFF.

The V call is TRBV5-1, the J call TRBJ2-3; the D gene is possibly TRBD2 (6 bases). CDR3 length: 13 residues. V gave up 0 bases and J gave up 7 bases, with 9 bases separating them. The germline V gene has CDR1 SGHRS and CDR2 YFSETQ. The CDR3 loop reads CASSLVRGNTQYF. In nucleotides, the CDR3 is TGCGCCAGCAGCTTGGTCCGGGGGAATACGCAGTATTTT.

The rearrangement joins TRBV7-3 to TRBJ2-7; TRBD1 agrees at 8 bases. In germline, CDR1 is SGHTA, CDR2 FQGTGA. After removal of 4 bases from V and 5 bases from J, the junction contained 4 bases not matched to a gene. The CDR3 runs 13 residues. CDR3 protein: CASSSGTGHEQYF. CDR3 DNA sequence: TGTGCCAGCAGCTCCGGGACAGGACACGAGCAGTACTTC.

The chain recombines TRBV7-9 with TRBJ2-7; D is unresolved. Germline loops: CDR1 SEHNR, CDR2 FQNEAQ (reference sequence). Trimming took off 8 bases at V and 4 bases at J, with 12 bases between the two ends. The CDR3 runs 12 residues. CDR3 sequence: CASAIERYEQYF. As DNA, the CDR3 is TGTGCCAGCGCGATCGAGAGGTACGAGCAGTACTTC.

A few counts support this clone. The chain combines TRBV5-4 with TRBJ1-3, with TRBD1 as a possible D gene (6 bases). V was shortened by 4 bases and J by 4 bases, with 12 bases between the two germline ends. CDR1 and CDR2 (germline): SGHNT, YYREEE (reference sequence). The CDR3 loop spans 14 amino acids. This chain's CDR3 is CASSADSRGNTIYF. The CDR3 coding sequence is TGTGCCAGCAGCGCGGACAGCCGAGGAAACACCATATATTTT.

This rearrangement joins TRBV5-4 to TRBJ2-5; a weak D match, TRBD1 (6 bases). The CDR3 sequence is 15 residues long. Germline V gene lookup returns CDR1 SGHNT and CDR2 YYREEE (reference sequence). V lost 0 bases to trimming and J lost 3 bases, with 12 bases between them. This CDR3 is CASSLAVGAEETQYF. Written as DNA, the CDR3 is TGTGCCAGCAGCTTGGCCGTGGGGGCTGAAGAGACCCAGTACTTC.

The genes are TRBV14 and TRBJ2-1; D is possibly TRBD2 (5 bases). The germline V gene encodes CDR1 SGHDN and CDR2 FVKESK. V was shortened by 1 base and J by 0 bases, with 10 bases between the two germline ends. The CDR3 spans 16 residues. This CDR3 is CASSQGTGSSYNEQFF. In DNA, the CDR3 is TGTGCCAGCAGCCAAGGAACTGGGAGCTCCTACAATGAGCAGTTCTTC.

This clone was counted a few times. The chain couples TRBV5-1 to TRBJ1-6; 8 bases match TRBD1. Germline CDR1 SGHRS, CDR2 YFSETQ. The V segment lost 5 bases and the J segment 8 bases; nucleotides outside the gene matches: 9. This CDR3 has 15 residues. CDR3 in amino acids: CASRATGDRDSPLHF. The CDR3, as DNA: TGCGCCAGCAGGGCGACAGGGGATAGAGATTCACCCCTCCACTTT.

J is TRBJ1-1 and V is TRBV7-9; D unclear. V dropped 3 bases and J dropped 0 bases, with 8 bases sitting between them. Germline CDR1 and CDR2: SEHNR and FQNEAQ (reference sequence). The CDR3 spans 14 residues. CDR3 nucleotides: TGTGCCAGCAGCTTCTTACTGATGAACACTGAAGCTTTCTTT. It is translated as CASSFLLMNTEAFF.

The chain has TRBV6-6 and TRBJ1-5; perhaps TRBD1 as D (6 bases). The germline V and J ends were trimmed by 6 bases and 2 bases, with 14 bases remaining between them. From germline, CDR1 is MNHNY and CDR2 SVGAGI (reference sequence). The CDR3 has 15 residues. In nucleotides, the CDR3 is TGTGCCAGCAGCACGGGGGCCTACGGCAATCAGCCCCAGCATTTT. It encodes CASSTGAYGNQPQHF.

The chain has TRBV4-1 and TRBJ1-2; perhaps TRBD1 as D (6 bases). Germline V gene sequence: CDR1 MGHRA, CDR2 YSYEKL. The CDR3 length is 14 residues. Trimming shortened V by 0 bases and J by 8 bases, and 13 bases separated the two germline ends. The CDR3: CASSQDQGWGGYTF. The CDR3 DNA sequence: TGCGCCAGCAGCCAAGATCAGGGGTGGGGCGGCTACACCTTC.

The chain is built from TRBV11-2 and TRBJ2-1; 9 bases line up with TRBD1. Looked up from germline, CDR1 is SGHAT and CDR2 is FQNNGV. The CDR3 runs to 16 residues. V lost 1 base and J lost 3; bases outside the gene matches: 4. The CDR3 sequence is CASSLGTGQGYNEQFF. The CDR3, as DNA: TGTGCCAGCAGCTTAGGTACGGGACAGGGCTACAATGAGCAGTTCTTC.

This chain connects TRBV6-5 to TRBJ1-5, with D possibly matching TRBD1 (6 bases). V lost 7 bases and J lost 6, with 16 bases in between. CDR3 length equals 14 residues. CDR1 and CDR2 (germline): MNHEY, SVGAGI. CDR3 amino acids: CASTPGVGGQPQHF. In nucleotides, the CDR3 is TGTGCCAGCACCCCGGGGGTAGGGGGTCAGCCCCAGCATTTT.

The rearrangement links TRBV5-1 to TRBJ2-2, with D hard to call. V was shortened by 0 bases and J by 10 bases, with 10 bases between the two germline ends. In germline, CDR1 is SGHRS, CDR2 YFSETQ. This CDR3 is built from 13 residues. The CDR3 region is CASSLVVDEELFF. DNA of the CDR3: TGCGCCAGCAGCTTGGTAGTAGACGAGGAGCTGTTTTTT.

This sequence joins TRBV19 and TRBJ1-5; tentatively, D is TRBD1 (6 bases). The germline V gene has CDR1 LNHDA and CDR2 SQIVND (reference sequence). The CDR3 contains 15 residues. Trimming pared 7 bases from V and 3 bases from J, leaving 16 bases between. The CDR3 sequence: CASKSVQGDNQPQHF. In DNA form, the CDR3 reads TGTGCCAGTAAGTCTGTACAGGGCGACAATCAGCCCCAGCATTTT.

The V and J genes are TRBV30 and TRBJ2-2; possibly TRBD2 for D (7 bases). The CDR3 is 14 amino acids. Trimming shortened V by 8 bases and J by 0 bases, and 13 bases separated the two germline ends. The germline V gene encodes CDR1 GTSNPN and CDR2 SVGIG (reference sequence). CDR3 in DNA: TGTGCCGGGGGCGGGGGCCCGAACACCGGGGAGCTGTTTTTT. Protein sequence: CAGGGGPNTGELFF.

This clone was counted a few times. The chain has TRBV7-9 and TRBJ1-1, with unresolved D. The CDR3 is 16 amino acids. CDR1 is SEHNR, CDR2 FQNEAQ, per germline (reference sequence). The V and J ends lost 1 base and 5 bases respectively, with 17 bases between them. CDR3 sequence: CASSLGSVRLGTEAFF. The CDR3 DNA follows: TGTGCCAGCAGCTTAGGGTCGGTCCGGCTGGGAACTGAAGCTTTCTTT.

This clone has only a few counts. J is TRBJ1-2 and V is TRBV13, with D perhaps TRBD1 (5 bases). This CDR3 is 14 amino acids long. CDR1 PRHDT and CDR2 FYEKMQ come from the germline V gene (reference sequence). Trimming took 4 bases from V and 5 from J, leaving 14 bases between them. The CDR3 region is CASSSTTGRYGYTF. CDR3 nucleotides: TGTGCCAGCAGCTCGACAACAGGTCGATATGGCTACACCTTC. The full variable domain, its missing parts supplied by reference TRBV13 and TRBJ1-2, is AAGVIQSPRHLIKEKRETATLKCYPIPRHDTVYWYQQGPGQDPQFLISFYEKMQSDKGSIPDRFSAQQFSDYHSELNMSSLELGDSALYFCASSSTTGRYGYTFGSGTRLTVV.